The entry that follows covers one TCR beta chain sequence. The antigen remains unidentified. With 60 Vbeta and 13 Jbeta primers, the PCR was carried out. Libraries were prepared by immunoSEQ multiplex PCR; TCRdb keeps only in-frame clonotypes and omits some of them. The sample holds 95,000 to 150,000 clones; over 70% are singletons and the top ten take under 5%. The sample is drawn from a study of cytomegalovirus exposure and HLA in healthy donors. Study observations and caveats: The sole available immune exposure information was CMV serostatus. Accounts indicate the classifier identified cytomegalovirus status with strong specificity and sensitivity.

Trimming at V came to 5 bases and at J to 5 bases, leaving 8 bases not matched to a gene. The length of the CDR3 is 17 residues. The germline gives CDR1 MNHEY, CDR2 SMNVEV (reference sequence). Specimen: PBMCs. The chain employs TRBV27 and TRBJ2-3, with 15 bases aligning to TRBD2. The TCR was taken from a man between 18 and 35 years old in good health and CMV-seropositive. The CDR3 region is CASSPWTSGGGLDTQYF. In DNA, the CDR3 is TGTGCCAGCAGTCCCTGGACTAGCGGGGGGGGATTAGATACGCAGTATTTT.